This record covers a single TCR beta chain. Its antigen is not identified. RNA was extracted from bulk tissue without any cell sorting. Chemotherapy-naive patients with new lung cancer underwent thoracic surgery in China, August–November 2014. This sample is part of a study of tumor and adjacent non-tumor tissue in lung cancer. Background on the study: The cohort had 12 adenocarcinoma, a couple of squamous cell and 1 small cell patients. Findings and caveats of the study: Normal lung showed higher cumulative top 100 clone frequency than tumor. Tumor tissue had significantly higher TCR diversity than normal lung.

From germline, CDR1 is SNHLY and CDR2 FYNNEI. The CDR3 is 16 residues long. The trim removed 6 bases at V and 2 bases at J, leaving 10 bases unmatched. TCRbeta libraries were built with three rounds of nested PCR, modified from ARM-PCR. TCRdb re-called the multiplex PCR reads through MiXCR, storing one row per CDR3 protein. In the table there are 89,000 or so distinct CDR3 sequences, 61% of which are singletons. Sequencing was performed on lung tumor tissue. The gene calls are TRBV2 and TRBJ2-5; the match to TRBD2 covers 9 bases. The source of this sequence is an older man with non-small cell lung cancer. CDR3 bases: TGTGCCAGCAGGCAATTTAGCGGGAGAGGGCAAGAGACCCAGTACTTC. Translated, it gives CASRQFSGRGQETQYF.